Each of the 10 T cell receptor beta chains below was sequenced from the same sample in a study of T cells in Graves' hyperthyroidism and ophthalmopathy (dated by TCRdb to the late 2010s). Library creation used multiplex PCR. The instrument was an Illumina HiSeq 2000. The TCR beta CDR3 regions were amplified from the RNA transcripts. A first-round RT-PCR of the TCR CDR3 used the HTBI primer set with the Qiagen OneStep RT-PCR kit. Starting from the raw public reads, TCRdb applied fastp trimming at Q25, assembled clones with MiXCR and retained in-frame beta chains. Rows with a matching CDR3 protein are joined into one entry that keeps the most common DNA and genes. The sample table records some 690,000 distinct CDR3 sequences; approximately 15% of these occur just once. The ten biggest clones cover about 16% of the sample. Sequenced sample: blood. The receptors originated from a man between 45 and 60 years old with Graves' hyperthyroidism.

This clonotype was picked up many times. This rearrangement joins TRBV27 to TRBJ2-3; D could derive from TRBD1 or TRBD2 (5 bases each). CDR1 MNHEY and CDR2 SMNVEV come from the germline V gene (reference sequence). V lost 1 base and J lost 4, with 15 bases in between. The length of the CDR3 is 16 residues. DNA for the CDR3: TGTGCCAGCAGTTTATTCCGGGGCGGCCTCCCAGATACGCAGTATTTT. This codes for CASSLFRGGLPDTQYF.

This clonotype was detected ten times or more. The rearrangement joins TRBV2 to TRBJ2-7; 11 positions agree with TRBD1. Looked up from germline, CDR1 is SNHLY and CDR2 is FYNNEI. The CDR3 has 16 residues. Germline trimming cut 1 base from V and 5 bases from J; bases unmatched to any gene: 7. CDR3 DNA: TGTGCCAGCAGTGAAGGGACAGGGGGCGCGTTTCACGAGCAGTACTTC. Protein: CASSEGTGGAFHEQYF.

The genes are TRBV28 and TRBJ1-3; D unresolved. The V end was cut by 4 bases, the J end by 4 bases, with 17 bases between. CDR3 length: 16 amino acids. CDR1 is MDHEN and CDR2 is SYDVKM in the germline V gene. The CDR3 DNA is TGTGCCAGCAGTTCGTCGGACGCCGCCGGGGGAAACACCATATATTTT. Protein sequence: CASSSSDAAGGNTIYF.

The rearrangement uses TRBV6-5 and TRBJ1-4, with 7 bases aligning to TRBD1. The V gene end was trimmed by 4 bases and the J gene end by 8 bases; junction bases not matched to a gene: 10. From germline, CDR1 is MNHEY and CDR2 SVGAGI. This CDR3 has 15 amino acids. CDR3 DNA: TGTGCCAGCAGTTTAGGGACAGCCAGGGGGGAAAAACTGTTTTTT. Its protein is CASSLGTARGEKLFF.

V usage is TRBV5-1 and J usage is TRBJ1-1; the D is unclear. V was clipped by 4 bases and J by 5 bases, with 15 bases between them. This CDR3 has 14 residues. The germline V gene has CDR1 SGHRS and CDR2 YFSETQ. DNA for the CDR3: TGCGCCAGCAGCCGGTTGGCTACGGTGACTGAAGCTTTCTTT. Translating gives CASSRLATVTEAFF.

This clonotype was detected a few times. The CDR3 nucleotides read TGTGCCAGCAGTTTATGGGAAAATACGTACGAGCAGTACTTC. Protein: CASSLWENTYEQYF. V usage is TRBV28 and J usage is TRBJ2-7; D remains unclear. V lost 0 bases to trimming and J lost 4 bases, with 10 bases between them. This CDR3 is 14 amino acids long. Germline CDR1 reads MDHEN; CDR2 reads SYDVKM.

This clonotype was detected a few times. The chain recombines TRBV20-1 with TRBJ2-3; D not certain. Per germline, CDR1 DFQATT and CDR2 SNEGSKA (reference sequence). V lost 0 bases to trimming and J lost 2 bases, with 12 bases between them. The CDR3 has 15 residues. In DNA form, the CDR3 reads TGCAGTGCTAGAGATATGAAGCGAGTCACAGATACGCAGTATTTT. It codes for CSARDMKRVTDTQYF.

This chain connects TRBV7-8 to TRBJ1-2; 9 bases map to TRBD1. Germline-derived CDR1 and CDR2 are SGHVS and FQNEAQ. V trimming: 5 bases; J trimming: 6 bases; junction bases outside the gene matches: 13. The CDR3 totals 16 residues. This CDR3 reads CASSVSRTGAGDGYTF. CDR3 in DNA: TGTGCCAGCAGCGTGTCGAGGACAGGGGCTGGTGATGGCTACACCTTC.

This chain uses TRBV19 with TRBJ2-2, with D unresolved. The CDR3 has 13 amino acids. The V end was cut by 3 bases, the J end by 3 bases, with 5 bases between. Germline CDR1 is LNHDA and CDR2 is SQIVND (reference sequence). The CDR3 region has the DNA TGTGCCAGTAGTATTATTGACACCGGGGAGCTGTTTTTT. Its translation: CASSIIDTGELFF.

The CDR3 DNA reads TGTGCCAGCAGTACCCTAGCGGGAGTAGAATACGAGCAGTACTTC. Amino acid sequence: CASSTLAGVEYEQYF. The chain uses TRBV3-1 and TRBJ2-7, with TRBD2 identical over 10 bases. Germline V lookup: CDR1 LGHDT, CDR2 YNNKEL (reference sequence). Trimming at V came to 6 bases and at J to 4 bases, leaving 9 bases not matched to a gene. This CDR3 has 15 residues.